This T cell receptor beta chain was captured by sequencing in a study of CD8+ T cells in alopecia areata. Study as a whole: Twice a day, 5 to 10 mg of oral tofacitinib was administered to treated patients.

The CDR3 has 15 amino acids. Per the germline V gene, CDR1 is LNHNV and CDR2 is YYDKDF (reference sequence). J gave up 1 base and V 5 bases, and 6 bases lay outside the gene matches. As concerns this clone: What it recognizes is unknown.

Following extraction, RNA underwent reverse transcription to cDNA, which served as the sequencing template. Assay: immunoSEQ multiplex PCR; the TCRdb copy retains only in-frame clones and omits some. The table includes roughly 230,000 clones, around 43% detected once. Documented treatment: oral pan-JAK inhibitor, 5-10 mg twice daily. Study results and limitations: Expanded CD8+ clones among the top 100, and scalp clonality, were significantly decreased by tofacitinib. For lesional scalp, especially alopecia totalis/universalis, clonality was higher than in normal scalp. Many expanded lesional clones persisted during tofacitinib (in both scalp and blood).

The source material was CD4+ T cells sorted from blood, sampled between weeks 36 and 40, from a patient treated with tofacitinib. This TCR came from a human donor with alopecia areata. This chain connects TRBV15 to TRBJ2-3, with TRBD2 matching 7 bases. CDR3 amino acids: CATSPITSGTDTQYF. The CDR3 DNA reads TGTGCCACCAGCCCTATCACTAGCGGCACAGATACGCAGTATTTT. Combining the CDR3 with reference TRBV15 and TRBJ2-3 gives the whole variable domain DAMVIQNPRYQVTQFGKPVTLSCSQTLNHNVMYWYQQKSSQAPKLLFHYYDKDFNNEADTPDNFQSRRPNTSFCFLDIRSPGLGDTAMYLCATSPITSGTDTQYFGPGTRLTVL.